Presented here are 21 T cell receptor beta chains from one specimen sequenced in a study of OX40 agonist ivuxolimab in advanced cancers. Repertoires were generated with immunoSEQ multiplex PCR, while TCRdb's copy carries only in-frame clones and drops some. The sample has 50,000 to 75,000 clones, 82% seen once; the top ten hold roughly 1.5%. Source: CD4+ or CD8+ T cells sorted from blood, taken in a trial of the OX40 agonist ivuxolimab. The receptors shown here come from an adult with an advanced solid tumor such as melanoma, head and neck, liver or kidney cancer.

To note about this clone: One junction end does not reproduce the germline sequence, and a read error may be involved. This chain joins TRBV7-7 and TRBJ2-1; TRBD2 might be the D (6 bases). The CDR3 loop spans 15 amino acids. The germline V gene encodes CDR1 SSHAT and CDR2 FNYEAQ (reference sequence). CDR3 nucleotide sequence: TGTGCTAGCAGCTTAGGAAGGGGACTTATCTATGAGCAGTTCTTC. Translating gives CASSLGRGLIYEQFF.

This chain joins TRBV6-1 and TRBJ1-2, with D hard to call. This CDR3 is built from 13 residues. Deletions cut 5 bases from V and 4 bases from J, with 11 bases between. Germline V lookup: CDR1 MNHNS, CDR2 SASEGT. The CDR3 DNA is TGTGCCAGCAGTATGGAACTTCTCTATGGCTACACCTTC. This sequence encodes CASSMELLYGYTF.

A few counts support this clone. The J gene is TRBJ2-7, the V gene TRBV20-1; no firm D call. Between the trimmed V and J ends, which lost 0 bases and 13 bases, there was a span of 7 bases. Germline CDR1 is DFQATT and CDR2 is SNEGSKA (reference sequence). The length of the CDR3 is 9 residues. The CDR3 DNA reads as TGCAGTGCTAGAGACCCGGAATACTTC. As protein: CSARDPEYF.

The rearrangement uses TRBV11-2 and TRBJ1-4; 8 positions match TRBD1. V trimming: 4 bases; J trimming: 0 bases; junction bases outside the gene matches: 1. Germline values: CDR1 SGHAT, CDR2 FQNNGV. This CDR3 is 15 amino acids long. The CDR3 loop reads CASSSQGATNEKLFF. CDR3 in DNA: TGTGCCAGCAGCTCACAGGGGGCAACTAATGAAAAACTGTTTTTT.

About this clone itself: Relative to the germline gene, one junction end is altered; a read error may explain this. The gene calls are TRBV11-3 and TRBJ2-7, with D possibly being TRBD2 (5 bases). The CDR3 covers 11 residues. Germline CDR1 is SGHNT and CDR2 is YENEEA. CDR3 bases: TGTGCCAGCAGCTTAGATAGTGAGACTATCTTC. Its translation: CASSLDSETIF.

The chain is built from TRBV7-9 and TRBJ2-3; D is ambiguous. This CDR3 has 13 residues. The germline V and J ends were trimmed by 5 bases and 2 bases, with 8 bases remaining between them. Germline CDR1 SEHNR, CDR2 FQNEAQ (reference sequence). DNA of the CDR3: TGTGCCAGCAGCGATGATTTCACAGATACGCAGTATTTT. Its protein is CASSDDFTDTQYF.

The V call is TRBV25-1, the J call TRBJ1-2; 7 bases agree with TRBD1. With 11 bases clipped from V and 0 bases from J, the junction kept 6 bases outside the gene matches. CDR1 and CDR2 from the germline V gene are MGHDK and SYGVNS. The CDR3 is made up of 13 amino acids. CDR3 sequence reads: CACPGTANYGYTF. In DNA form, the CDR3 reads TGTGCCTGCCCGGGGACAGCTAACTATGGCTACACCTTC.

J is TRBJ1-1 and V is TRBV29-1; D is unclear. V shed 0 bases and J shed 9 bases, with 11 bases lying between them. Germline CDR1 SQVTM, CDR2 ANQGSEA. The CDR3 contains 12 residues. Here the CDR3 reads CSVEDQGPKAFF. Here the CDR3 DNA reads TGCAGCGTTGAAGATCAAGGCCCGAAAGCTTTCTTT.

The chain joins TRBV6-1 to TRBJ2-1, with a possible D match to TRBD2 (5 bases). The germline V gene has CDR1 MNHNS and CDR2 SASEGT. The CDR3 spans 12 residues. The germline V and J ends were trimmed by 7 bases and 9 bases, with 13 bases remaining between them. In DNA form, the CDR3 reads TGTGCCAGCACCAAGGACTCTCTTGAGCAGTTCTTC. Translating it yields CASTKDSLEQFF.

This chain links TRBV5-1 with TRBJ2-5, with 12 bases matching TRBD2. In germline, CDR1 is SGHRS, CDR2 YFSETQ. V lost 2 bases, J lost 3 bases, and 5 bases stayed unmatched. The CDR3 runs to 16 residues. Here the CDR3 reads CASSFASGGDEETQYF. CDR3 coding DNA: TGCGCCAGCAGCTTTGCTAGCGGGGGGGACGAAGAGACCCAGTACTTC. The variable domain in full, with the rest retrieved from reference TRBV5-1 and TRBJ2-5, is KAGVTQTPRYLIKTRGQQVTLSCSPISGHRSVSWYQQTPGQGLQFLFEYFSETQRNKGNFPGRFSGRQFSNSRSEMNVSTLELGDSALYLCASSFASGGDEETQYFGPGTRLLVL.

This sequence joins TRBV5-1 and TRBJ2-3, with TRBD1 identical over 9 bases. There are 13 residues in the CDR3. Trimming took 3 bases from V and 9 from J; bases not matched to a gene: 5. Germline CDR1 reads SGHRS; CDR2 reads YFSETQ. Here the CDR3 reads CASSSEGQGTQYF. The CDR3 coding sequence is TGCGCCAGCAGCTCAGAGGGACAGGGAACGCAGTATTTT.

The V and J genes are TRBV7-2 and TRBJ2-5; D is unclear. This CDR3 contains 13 residues. V was cut by 5 bases and J by 5 bases, with 12 bases left in between. Germline V CDR1 and CDR2: SGHTA, FQGNSA. The CDR3 DNA follows: TGTGCCAGCAGCCGTTCGGGTGGGGAGACCCAGTACTTC. This translates into CASSRSGGETQYF.

The chain joins TRBV11-3 to TRBJ1-1; D unclear. Trimming left V 5 bases short and J 0 bases short, with 13 bases between. Germline V gene sequence: CDR1 SGHNT, CDR2 YENEEA. This CDR3 has 15 residues. CDR3 protein: CASSGSAGLNTEAFF. CDR3 bases: TGTGCCAGCAGCGGCAGCGCGGGGTTGAACACTGAAGCTTTCTTT.

This clone showed up just once. The rearrangement joins TRBV9 to TRBJ2-2; 11 positions agree with TRBD2. Germline V gene data show CDR1 as SGDLS and CDR2 as YYNGEE. The ends lost 0 bases at V and 4 bases at J; junction bases unmatched: 5. The CDR3 loop spans 17 amino acids. The chain's CDR3 is CASSVEGLAVFTGELFF. The CDR3, as DNA: TGTGCCAGCAGCGTAGAGGGACTAGCGGTTTTCACCGGGGAGCTGTTTTTT.

This sequence joins TRBV7-9 and TRBJ2-3; possibly TRBD2 for D (7 bases). The CDR3 has 12 residues. Germline CDR1 and CDR2: SEHNR and FQNEAQ (reference sequence). V was trimmed by 5 bases and J by 6 bases, leaving 9 bases between them. The CDR3 DNA reads TGTGCCAGCAGCCGGGGGGCCGATACGCAGTATTTT. This codes for CASSRGADTQYF.

The V gene is TRBV11-1, the J gene TRBJ2-3, with D tentatively TRBD1 or TRBD2 (6 bases each). Germline V gene data show CDR1 as SGHAT and CDR2 as FQDESV (reference sequence). V was trimmed by 5 bases and J by 1 base, leaving 13 bases between them. The CDR3 spans 15 residues. This CDR3 reads CASSPTGRRTDTQYF. Here the CDR3 DNA reads TGTGCCAGCAGCCCAACAGGGAGGCGCACAGATACGCAGTATTTT.

The J gene is TRBJ2-1, the V gene TRBV11-3; 15 bases fit TRBD2. There are 15 residues in the CDR3. Losses at the gene ends were 5 bases for V and 7 bases for J; bases not matched to a gene: 3. Germline lookup yields CDR1 SGHNT and CDR2 YENEEA. In DNA form, the CDR3 reads TGTGCCAGCAGCGGACTAGCGGGAGGGCTGAATGAGCAGTTCTTC. Residues: CASSGLAGGLNEQFF.

The chain couples TRBV4-3 to TRBJ1-1; D unclear. Trimming pared 4 bases from V and 4 bases from J, leaving 22 bases between. The CDR3 extends over 17 amino acids. Germline V gene lookup returns CDR1 LGHNA and CDR2 YSLEER. The CDR3 DNA reads TGCGCCAGCAGCCGCAAAACGACGGGAAACGTTGGCACTGAAGCTTTCTTT. It translates to CASSRKTTGNVGTEAFF.

This rearrangement joins TRBV11-3 to TRBJ2-7; 8 positions agree with TRBD1. The CDR3 covers 14 residues. The V gene's germline CDR1 is SGHNT and CDR2 YENEEA. Trimming took 6 bases from V and 3 from J; bases not matched to a gene: 7. The CDR3 is CASSSGTGNYEQYF. For the CDR3, the DNA is TGTGCCAGCAGTTCCGGGACAGGTAACTACGAGCAGTACTTC.

V is TRBV25-1 and J is TRBJ2-1, with 10 bases aligning to TRBD1. Trimming at V came to 4 bases and at J to 6 bases, leaving 0 bases not matched to a gene. Germline assignment: CDR1 MGHDK and CDR2 SYGVNS. This CDR3 is 13 amino acids long. The CDR3 DNA reads TGTGCCAGCAGTGGGACAGGGGGCAATGAGCAGTTCTTC. As protein: CASSGTGGNEQFF.

The chain combines TRBV2 with TRBJ1-5; 9 bases are a match to TRBD1. This CDR3 spans 14 amino acids. Per the germline V gene, CDR1 is SNHLY and CDR2 is FYNNEI. V shed 7 bases, J shed 9 bases, and the junction held 10 bases outside the gene matches. The CDR3 loop is CASTARDREAPQHF. The CDR3 DNA follows: TGTGCCAGCACCGCTCGGGACAGGGAGGCGCCCCAGCATTTT.